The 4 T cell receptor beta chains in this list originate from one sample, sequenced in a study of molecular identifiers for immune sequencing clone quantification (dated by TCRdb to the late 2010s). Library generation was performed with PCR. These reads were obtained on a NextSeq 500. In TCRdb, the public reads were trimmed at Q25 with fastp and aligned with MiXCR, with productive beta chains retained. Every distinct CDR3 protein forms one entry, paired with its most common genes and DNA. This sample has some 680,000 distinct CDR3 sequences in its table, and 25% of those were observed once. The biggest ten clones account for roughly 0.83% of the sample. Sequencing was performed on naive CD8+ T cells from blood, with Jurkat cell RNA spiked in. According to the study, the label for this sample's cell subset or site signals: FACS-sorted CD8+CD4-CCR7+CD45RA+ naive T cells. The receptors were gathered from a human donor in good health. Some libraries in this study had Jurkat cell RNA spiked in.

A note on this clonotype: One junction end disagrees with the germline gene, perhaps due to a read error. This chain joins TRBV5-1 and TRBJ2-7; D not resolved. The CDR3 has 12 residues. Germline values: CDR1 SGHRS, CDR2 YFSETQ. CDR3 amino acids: CASGLPSYEQYF. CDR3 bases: TGCGCCAGCGGCTTACCCTCCTACGAGCAGTACTTC.

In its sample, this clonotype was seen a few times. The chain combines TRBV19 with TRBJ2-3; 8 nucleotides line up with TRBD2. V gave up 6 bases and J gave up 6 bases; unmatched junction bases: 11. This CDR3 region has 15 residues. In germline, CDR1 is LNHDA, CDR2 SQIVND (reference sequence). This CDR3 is CASSGGEGSRDTQYF. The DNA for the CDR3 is TGTGCCAGTAGCGGGGGGGAGGGGAGCAGGGATACGCAGTATTTT.

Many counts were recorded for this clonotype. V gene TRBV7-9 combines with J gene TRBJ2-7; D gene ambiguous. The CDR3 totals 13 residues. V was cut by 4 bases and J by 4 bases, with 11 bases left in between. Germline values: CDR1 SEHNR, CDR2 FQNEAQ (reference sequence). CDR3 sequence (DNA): TGTGCCAGCAGCTACGCCACGAGGTACGAGCAGTACTTC. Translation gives CASSYATRYEQYF.

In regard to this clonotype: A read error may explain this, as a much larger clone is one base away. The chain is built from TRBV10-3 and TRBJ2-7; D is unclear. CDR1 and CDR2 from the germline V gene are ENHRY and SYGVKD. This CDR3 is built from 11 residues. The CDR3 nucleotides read TGTGCCATCAGTAGCTCCTACGAGCAGTCCTTC. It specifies CAISSSYEQSF.